Listed below are T cell receptor beta chains from one sample, sequenced in a study of shared clonotypes between healthy human individuals. TCRdb's table, derived via immunoSEQ multiplex PCR, lists solely in-frame clones and lacks some. The profile covers about 2 million clones, with roughly 94% appearing a single time and more than 0.1% taken by the ten largest. Sequenced input: naive CD4+ T cells sorted from blood. The receptors originated from a man aged 18-30 years in good health. Both conserved end residues are part of each CDR3. A D gene is named only where the DNA matches it firmly. Where a row states a size, it is once, few, many or the class of an expanded clone; other rows omit it.

cdr3_length: 14
v_call: TRBV7-9
clone_size: NA
d_call: NA
j_call: TRBJ2-7
cdr3_aa: CASSLEGSLSEQYF
cdr3_nt: TGTGCCAGCAGCTTAGAGGGCAGTTTATCGGAGCAGTACTTC

cdr3_length: 16
v_call: TRBV5-1
clone_size: NA
d_call: TRBD1
j_call: TRBJ2-7
cdr3_aa: CASSYGTGYIGYEQYF
cdr3_nt: TGCGCCAGCAGCTATGGGACAGGGTACATTGGTTACGAGCAGTACTTC

cdr3_length: 15
v_call: TRBV28
clone_size: NA
d_call: TRBD1
j_call: TRBJ1-6
cdr3_aa: CASSRRTGGDSPLHF
cdr3_nt: TGTGCCAGCAGTCGACGGACAGGGGGCGATTCACCCCTCCACTTT

cdr3_length: 16
v_call: TRBV9
clone_size: NA
d_call: TRBD1
j_call: TRBJ2-2
cdr3_aa: CASSLAGQAWAGELFF
cdr3_nt: TGTGCCAGCAGCTTGGCGGGACAGGCTTGGGCCGGGGAGCTGTTTTTT

cdr3_length: 13
v_call: TRBV29-1
clone_size: once
d_call: NA
j_call: TRBJ2-3
cdr3_aa: CSVDSVSTDTQYF
cdr3_nt: TGCAGCGTTGATTCAGTTAGCACAGATACGCAGTATTTT

cdr3_length: 16
v_call: TRBV2
clone_size: NA
d_call: NA
j_call: TRBJ1-1
cdr3_aa: CASRLLTVIQNTEAFF
cdr3_nt: TGTGCCAGCAGGCTTCTGACAGTGATACAAAACACTGAAGCTTTCTTT

cdr3_length: 13
v_call: TRBV18
clone_size: NA
d_call: TRBD1
j_call: TRBJ1-1
cdr3_aa: CASSQQGGIEAFF
cdr3_nt: TGTGCCAGCTCACAACAGGGGGGAATTGAAGCTTTCTTT

cdr3_length: 12
v_call: TRBV18
clone_size: few
d_call: NA
j_call: TRBJ1-1
cdr3_aa: CASARGTTEAFF
cdr3_nt: TGTGCCAGCGCCCGGGGGACCACTGAAGCTTTCTTT

cdr3_length: 16
v_call: TRBV28
clone_size: NA
d_call: NA
j_call: TRBJ2-6
cdr3_aa: CASSSISVSGANVLTF
cdr3_nt: TGTGCCAGCAGTTCGATTAGCGTGAGCGGGGCCAACGTCCTGACTTTC

cdr3_length: 14
v_call: TRBV5-1
clone_size: NA
d_call: TRBD2
j_call: TRBJ2-7
cdr3_aa: CASSLGGRVAEQYF
cdr3_nt: TGCGCCAGCAGCCTCGGCGGGAGGGTGGCAGAGCAGTACTTC

cdr3_length: 15
v_call: TRBV7-9
clone_size: NA
d_call: NA
j_call: TRBJ1-2
cdr3_aa: CASSQRPGPNYGYTF
cdr3_nt: TGTGCCAGCAGCCAGCGACCGGGACCTAACTATGGCTACACCTTC

cdr3_length: 14
v_call: TRBV7-9
clone_size: once
d_call: NA
j_call: TRBJ2-2
cdr3_aa: CASSPRMQGGELFF
cdr3_nt: TGTGCCAGCAGCCCACGGATGCAAGGCGGGGAGCTGTTTTTT

cdr3_length: 15
v_call: TRBV5-6
clone_size: NA
d_call: NA
j_call: TRBJ2-7
cdr3_aa: CASSPSLGGAYEQYF
cdr3_nt: TGTGCCAGCAGCCCCTCCCTGGGGGGAGCGTACGAGCAGTACTTC

cdr3_length: 13
v_call: TRBV18
clone_size: NA
d_call: TRBD2
j_call: TRBJ2-1
cdr3_aa: CASSPLGGNEQFF
cdr3_nt: TGTGCCAGCTCACCCCTGGGAGGGAATGAGCAGTTCTTC

cdr3_length: 12
v_call: TRBV6-1
clone_size: once
d_call: NA
j_call: TRBJ1-2
cdr3_aa: CASSVAIYGYTF
cdr3_nt: TGTGCCAGCAGTGTCGCGATCTATGGCTACACCTTC

cdr3_length: 15
v_call: TRBV6-1
clone_size: NA
d_call: NA
j_call: TRBJ1-6
cdr3_aa: CASTTGHGANSPLHF
cdr3_nt: TGTGCCAGCACCACAGGCCACGGGGCGAATTCACCCCTCCACTTT

cdr3_length: 15
v_call: TRBV18
clone_size: once
d_call: TRBD2
j_call: TRBJ2-1
cdr3_aa: CASSSSGSPYNEQFF
cdr3_nt: TGTGCCAGCTCCTCAAGCGGGAGCCCCTACAATGAGCAGTTCTTC

cdr3_length: 12
v_call: TRBV29-1
clone_size: NA
d_call: NA
j_call: TRBJ1-1
cdr3_aa: CSAQDINTEAFF
cdr3_nt: TGCAGCGCACAGGACATCAACACTGAAGCTTTCTTT

cdr3_length: 16
v_call: TRBV27
clone_size: NA
d_call: NA
j_call: TRBJ1-5
cdr3_aa: CASSRNGGAGNQPQHF
cdr3_nt: TGTGCCAGCAGCCGGAACGGGGGGGCAGGGAATCAGCCCCAGCATTTT

cdr3_length: 17
v_call: TRBV7-2
clone_size: NA
d_call: TRBD2
j_call: TRBJ2-5
cdr3_aa: CASSPGTSGGARETQYF
cdr3_nt: TGTGCCAGCAGCCCCGGGACTAGCGGGGGGGCCCGGGAGACCCAGTACTTC

cdr3_length: 14
v_call: TRBV7-9
clone_size: NA
d_call: TRBD1
j_call: TRBJ1-2
cdr3_aa: CASSSRTGNYGYTF
cdr3_nt: TGTGCCAGCAGCTCGCGGACAGGCAACTATGGCTACACCTTC

cdr3_length: 16
v_call: TRBV13
clone_size: NA
d_call: TRBD2
j_call: TRBJ2-7
cdr3_aa: CASSKSSGRRLHEQYF
cdr3_nt: TGTGCCAGCAGCAAGTCCAGCGGGAGGAGGCTCCACGAGCAGTACTTC

cdr3_length: 13
v_call: TRBV6-5
clone_size: NA
d_call: NA
j_call: TRBJ1-6
cdr3_aa: CAVREDRNSPLHF
cdr3_nt: TGTGCCGTTCGTGAGGATCGGAATTCACCCCTCCACTTT

cdr3_length: 16
v_call: TRBV7-2
clone_size: NA
d_call: NA
j_call: TRBJ2-1
cdr3_aa: CASSFPGGSSYNEQFF
cdr3_nt: TGTGCCAGCAGCTTTCCCGGCGGAAGCTCCTACAATGAGCAGTTCTTC

cdr3_length: 16
v_call: TRBV5-6
clone_size: NA
d_call: NA
j_call: TRBJ2-5
cdr3_aa: CASSLVAPGRQETQYF
cdr3_nt: TGTGCCAGCAGCTTGGTGGCCCCGGGCAGACAAGAGACCCAGTACTTC

cdr3_length: 13
v_call: TRBV7-8
clone_size: NA
d_call: NA
j_call: TRBJ2-5
cdr3_aa: CASTLGTAETQYF
cdr3_nt: TGTGCCAGCACCTTGGGAACGGCAGAGACCCAGTACTTC

cdr3_length: 18
v_call: TRBV7-2
clone_size: NA
d_call: NA
j_call: TRBJ2-4
cdr3_aa: CASSLEGAGYFAQNIQYF
cdr3_nt: TGTGCCAGCAGCTTAGAAGGAGCAGGGTATTTCGCCCAAAACATTCAGTACTTC

cdr3_length: 14
v_call: TRBV6-5
clone_size: NA
d_call: NA
j_call: TRBJ1-1
cdr3_aa: CASTLRGRGTEAFF
cdr3_nt: TGTGCCAGCACCCTAAGAGGTCGGGGCACTGAAGCTTTCTTT

cdr3_length: 14
v_call: TRBV5-6
clone_size: NA
d_call: NA
j_call: TRBJ1-4
cdr3_aa: CASSLVAGGEKLFF
cdr3_nt: TGTGCCAGCAGCTTGGTGGCAGGAGGCGAAAAACTGTTTTTT

cdr3_length: 10
v_call: TRBV30
clone_size: NA
d_call: TRBD1
j_call: TRBJ1-2
cdr3_aa: CAWGQGENTF
cdr3_nt: TGTGCCTGGGGACAGGGGGAAAACACCTTC

cdr3_length: 14
v_call: TRBV6-1
clone_size: NA
d_call: NA
j_call: TRBJ2-1
cdr3_aa: CASDAGVSYNEQFF
cdr3_nt: TGTGCCAGTGATGCCGGGGTGTCCTACAATGAGCAGTTCTTC

cdr3_length: 16
v_call: TRBV7-9
clone_size: NA
d_call: TRBD2
j_call: TRBJ2-1
cdr3_aa: CASSPLGTSGVREQFF
cdr3_nt: TGTGCCAGCAGCCCCCTTGGGACTAGCGGTGTTAGGGAGCAGTTCTTC

cdr3_length: 13
v_call: TRBV7-9
clone_size: NA
d_call: NA
j_call: TRBJ1-2
cdr3_aa: CASSSQVNYGYTF
cdr3_nt: TGTGCCAGCAGTTCACAGGTGAACTATGGCTACACCTTC

cdr3_length: 12
v_call: TRBV25-1
clone_size: NA
d_call: NA
j_call: TRBJ1-1
cdr3_aa: CASSDRATKAFF
cdr3_nt: TGTGCCAGCAGTGATAGGGCAACCAAAGCTTTCTTT

cdr3_length: 13
v_call: TRBV7-6
clone_size: NA
d_call: NA
j_call: TRBJ2-6
cdr3_aa: CASSFSGSYVLTF
cdr3_nt: TGTGCCAGCAGCTTTTCGGGGTCCTACGTCCTGACTTTC

cdr3_length: 14
v_call: TRBV7-7
clone_size: NA
d_call: NA
j_call: TRBJ2-5
cdr3_aa: CASSLGNLGETQYF
cdr3_nt: TGTGCTAGCAGCTTAGGGAACCTGGGGGAGACCCAGTACTTC

cdr3_length: 15
v_call: TRBV10-3
clone_size: NA
d_call: TRBD2
j_call: TRBJ2-2
cdr3_aa: CAISDGGSNTGELFF
cdr3_nt: TGTGCCATCAGTGATGGCGGGAGTAACACCGGGGAGCTGTTTTTT

cdr3_length: 17
v_call: TRBV30
clone_size: NA
d_call: NA
j_call: TRBJ1-6
cdr3_aa: CARSPATGSSYNSPLHF
cdr3_nt: TGTGCCCGATCCCCCGCGACCGGCAGCTCCTATAATTCACCCCTCCACTTT

cdr3_length: 13
v_call: TRBV25-1
clone_size: NA
d_call: NA
j_call: TRBJ1-5
cdr3_aa: CASSESLDQPQHF
cdr3_nt: TGTGCCAGCAGTGAATCACTAGATCAGCCCCAGCATTTT

cdr3_length: 14
v_call: TRBV10-3
clone_size: once
d_call: NA
j_call: TRBJ2-7
cdr3_aa: CAISEWSTRIEQYF
cdr3_nt: TGTGCCATCAGTGAGTGGTCAACTAGAATCGAGCAGTACTTC

cdr3_length: 17
v_call: TRBV7-6
clone_size: NA
d_call: NA
j_call: TRBJ2-5
cdr3_aa: CASSLAGTGPLQETQYF
cdr3_nt: TGTGCCAGCAGCTTAGCGGGGACGGGGCCCCTACAAGAGACCCAGTACTTC

cdr3_length: 14
v_call: TRBV5-1
clone_size: NA
d_call: NA
j_call: TRBJ2-7
cdr3_aa: CASTTGSSTYEQYF
cdr3_nt: TGCGCCAGCACCACGGGGTCTAGCACCTACGAGCAGTACTTC

cdr3_length: 13
v_call: TRBV30
clone_size: NA
d_call: NA
j_call: TRBJ1-1
cdr3_aa: CAWSSGMNTEAFF
cdr3_nt: TGTGCCTGGTCATCAGGGATGAACACTGAAGCTTTCTTT

cdr3_length: 16
v_call: TRBV5-1
clone_size: NA
d_call: NA
j_call: TRBJ2-3
cdr3_aa: CASSLTGRMITDTQYF
cdr3_nt: TGCGCCAGCAGCTTAACGGGACGAATGATCACAGATACGCAGTATTTT

cdr3_length: 13
v_call: TRBV5-6
clone_size: many
d_call: NA
j_call: TRBJ2-7
cdr3_aa: CASSLGQWDEQYF
cdr3_nt: TGTGCCAGCAGCTTAGGGCAGTGGGACGAGCAGTACTTC

cdr3_length: 13
v_call: TRBV28
clone_size: NA
d_call: NA
j_call: TRBJ2-7
cdr3_aa: CASSPPVTREQYF
cdr3_nt: TGTGCCAGCAGTCCCCCGGTTACGCGCGAGCAGTACTTC

cdr3_length: 15
v_call: TRBV2
clone_size: NA
d_call: NA
j_call: TRBJ1-5
cdr3_aa: CASSERGSGNQPQHF
cdr3_nt: TGTGCCAGCAGCGAAAGGGGGTCGGGCAATCAGCCCCAGCATTTT

cdr3_length: 12
v_call: TRBV7-9
clone_size: NA
d_call: NA
j_call: TRBJ2-1
cdr3_aa: CASSFPGTQQFF
cdr3_nt: TGTGCCAGCAGCTTCCCAGGGACTCAGCAGTTCTTC

cdr3_length: 16
v_call: TRBV10-1
clone_size: NA
d_call: NA
j_call: TRBJ2-2
cdr3_aa: CASSESKPSNAGELFF
cdr3_nt: TGCGCCAGCAGTGAGTCAAAGCCTTCGAACGCCGGGGAGCTGTTTTTT

cdr3_length: 16
v_call: TRBV14
clone_size: NA
d_call: TRBD2
j_call: TRBJ2-1
cdr3_aa: CASSQVGRGNHNEQFF
cdr3_nt: TGTGCCAGCAGCCAAGTGGGGCGGGGGAACCACAATGAGCAGTTCTTC

cdr3_length: 11
v_call: TRBV7-9
clone_size: NA
d_call: NA
j_call: TRBJ2-7
cdr3_aa: CASSSAYEQYF
cdr3_nt: TGTGCCAGCAGCTCGGCATACGAGCAGTACTTC

cdr3_length: 14
v_call: TRBV10-3
clone_size: NA
d_call: TRBD1
j_call: TRBJ1-1
cdr3_aa: CAISEGTGATEAFF
cdr3_nt: TGTGCCATCAGTGAAGGGACAGGGGCCACTGAAGCTTTCTTT

cdr3_length: 15
v_call: TRBV15
clone_size: NA
d_call: NA
j_call: TRBJ2-7
cdr3_aa: CATSRDLDSPYEQYF
cdr3_nt: TGTGCCACCAGCAGAGATTTGGACAGCCCCTACGAGCAGTACTTC

cdr3_length: 14
v_call: TRBV30
clone_size: NA
d_call: NA
j_call: TRBJ2-5
cdr3_aa: CAWTPPPLQETQYF
cdr3_nt: TGTGCCTGGACTCCCCCGCCCTTACAAGAGACCCAGTACTTC

cdr3_length: 16
v_call: TRBV5-1
clone_size: NA
d_call: TRBD2
j_call: TRBJ2-2
cdr3_aa: CASSPRLAGNTGELFF
cdr3_nt: TGCGCCAGCAGCCCCCGACTAGCGGGGAACACCGGGGAGCTGTTTTTT

cdr3_length: 11
v_call: TRBV30
clone_size: NA
d_call: NA
j_call: TRBJ2-7
cdr3_aa: CAWKRVGEQYF
cdr3_nt: TGTGCCTGGAAAAGGGTTGGCGAGCAGTACTTC

cdr3_length: 14
v_call: TRBV30
clone_size: NA
d_call: NA
j_call: TRBJ2-3
cdr3_aa: CAWSRLTNTDMQYF
cdr3_nt: TGTGCCTGGAGTAGACTAACCAACACAGATATGCAGTATTTT

cdr3_length: 14
v_call: TRBV6-5
clone_size: NA
d_call: NA
j_call: TRBJ1-2
cdr3_aa: CASSYQGQGYGYTF
cdr3_nt: TGTGCCAGCAGTTATCAGGGGCAGGGCTATGGCTACACCTTC

cdr3_length: 14
v_call: TRBV18
clone_size: NA
d_call: NA
j_call: TRBJ2-7
cdr3_aa: CASSPPTATYEQYF
cdr3_nt: TGTGCCAGCTCACCACCTACAGCCACCTACGAGCAGTACTTC

cdr3_length: 11
v_call: TRBV28
clone_size: NA
d_call: NA
j_call: TRBJ1-2
cdr3_aa: CASSFLRGYTF
cdr3_nt: TGTGCCAGCAGTTTCCTTCGAGGCTACACCTTC